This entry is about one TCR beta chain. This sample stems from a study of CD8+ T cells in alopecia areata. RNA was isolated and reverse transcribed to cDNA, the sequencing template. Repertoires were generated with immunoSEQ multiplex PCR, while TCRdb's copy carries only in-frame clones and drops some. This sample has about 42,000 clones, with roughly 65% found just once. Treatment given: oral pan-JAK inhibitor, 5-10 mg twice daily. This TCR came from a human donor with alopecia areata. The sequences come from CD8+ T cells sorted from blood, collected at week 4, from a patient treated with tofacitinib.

The CDR3 coding sequence is TGTGCCAGCAGTTTAGGGGACAGGGATCTAAAGCAGTACTTC. Its protein is CASSLGDRDLKQYF. The chain links TRBV27 to TRBJ2-7; 9 bases map to TRBD1. CDR1 is MNHEY and CDR2 is SMNVEV in the germline V gene (reference sequence). V shed 2 bases and J 8 bases; nucleotides not matched to a gene: 7. The CDR3 is 14 residues long.